This T cell receptor (beta chain) was obtained from a study of CD8 T cells in Susac syndrome. Study-wide points: The authors found sixteen Susac-specific public clones in total CD8+ repertoires and five or six in CD8+ TEMRA repertoires.

With regard to this clonotype: Antigen unknown.

The CDR3 totals 16 residues. With 4 bases clipped from V and 0 bases from J, the junction kept 8 bases outside the gene matches. Germline V gives CDR1 SGDLS, CDR2 YYNGEE. An amount of RNA that ranged from roughly 0.5 to 1 ug was reverse transcribed with random hexamers. TCRdb ran MiXCR on the immunoSEQ multiplex PCR reads and lists one entry per CDR3 protein. This table holds some 140,000 distinct CDR3 sequences, approximately 95% found once. The TCR originated in a human donor with Susac syndrome. The specimen sequenced was CD8+ T cells from PBMCs. The genes are TRBV9 and TRBJ2-3; 7 bases align to TRBD1. CDR3 residues: CASSRQGKTSTDTQYF. CDR3 DNA: TGTGCCAGCAGCCGACAGGGAAAAACTAGCACAGATACGCAGTATTTT.